The 25 T cell receptor beta chains reported below all come from one sample, sequenced in a study of blood T cell repertoires in COVID-19. Libraries were prepared by immunoSEQ multiplex PCR; TCRdb keeps only in-frame clonotypes and omits some of them. The sample lists approximately 85,000 clones, 90% occurring once. The sample comprised peripheral blood. Receptors were obtained from a woman in her 50s in a cohort sampled during active COVID-19.

This clone was seen a single time. The chain couples TRBV30 to TRBJ1-1, with 8 bases matching TRBD1. After removal of 4 bases from V and 6 bases from J, the junction contained 4 bases not matched to a gene. Germline CDR1 and CDR2: GTSNPN and SVGIG (reference sequence). The CDR3 runs 12 residues. The CDR3 reads CAWNRGSAEAFF. In DNA form, the CDR3 reads TGTGCCTGGAACAGGGGGTCCGCTGAAGCTTTCTTT.

This clone has just one count. The chain recombines TRBV5-1 with TRBJ1-1; tentative D call: TRBD1 (5 bases). V lost 4 bases, J lost 4 bases, and 11 bases lay in between. Per the germline V gene, CDR1 is SGHRS and CDR2 is YFSETQ. CDR3 length: 13 residues. DNA for the CDR3: TGCGCCAGCAGCGCGGGACGGGTCACTGAAGCTTTCTTT. It is translated as CASSAGRVTEAFF.

The chain couples TRBV4-2 to TRBJ1-2; TRBD1 matches at 7 bases. Trimming took 3 bases from V and 2 from J; bases not matched to a gene: 3. Germline assignment: CDR1 LGHNA and CDR2 YNFKEQ. The CDR3 has 14 residues. CDR3 coding DNA: TGTGCCAGCAGCCAGGAGGGGGCGAACTATGGCTACACCTTC. Amino acid sequence: CASSQEGANYGYTF.

The chain couples TRBV5-4 to TRBJ1-4; possible D gene TRBD1, 6 bases. The V gene lost 3 bases and the J gene lost 7 bases, with 16 bases spanning the gap. The CDR3 length is 15 residues. The germline V gene encodes CDR1 SGHNT and CDR2 YYREEE (reference sequence). CDR3 in amino acids: CASSSQGSLAEKLFF. The CDR3 region has the DNA TGTGCCAGCAGCTCGCAGGGGTCACTGGCTGAAAAACTGTTTTTT.

This chain joins TRBV5-4 and TRBJ2-7, with D tentatively TRBD2 (6 bases). Germline V gene lookup returns CDR1 SGHNT and CDR2 YYREEE (reference sequence). Deletions cut 0 bases from V and 6 bases from J, with 19 bases between. The CDR3 is 16 residues long. In DNA form, the CDR3 reads TGTGCCAGCAGCTTGGGGCTAGGGACTGCGGTCGGCGAGCAGTACTTC. Protein sequence: CASSLGLGTAVGEQYF. Supplemented by reference TRBV5-4 and TRBJ2-7, the full variable domain reads ETGVTQSPTHLIKTRGQQVTLRCSSQSGHNTVSWYQQALGQGPQFIFQYYREEENGRGNFPPRFSGLQFPNYSSELNVNALELDDSALYLCASSLGLGTAVGEQYFGPGTRLTVT.

This sequence joins TRBV19 and TRBJ1-5; D unresolved. V was pared by 3 bases and J by 6 bases, with 12 bases between. Per germline, CDR1 LNHDA and CDR2 SQIVND (reference sequence). The CDR3 covers 14 residues. The CDR3 region has the DNA TGTGCCAGTAGTATCCCTGCTGCGCGTCAGCCCCAGCATTTT. Protein: CASSIPAARQPQHF.

Only one count was recorded for this clone. The chain recombines TRBV27 with TRBJ2-5; 9 nucleotides line up with TRBD1. CDR1 is MNHEY and CDR2 is SMNVEV in the germline V gene (reference sequence). V trimming: 0 bases; J trimming: 5 bases; junction bases outside the gene matches: 4. CDR3 length: 15 residues. CDR3 in amino acids: CASSLSGTGRETQYF. In DNA, the CDR3 is TGTGCCAGCAGTTTATCAGGGACAGGGAGGGAGACCCAGTACTTC.

The J gene is TRBJ1-1, the V gene TRBV30, with 11 bases identical to TRBD1. Germline V gene lookup returns CDR1 GTSNPN and CDR2 SVGIG (reference sequence). With 8 bases clipped from V and 9 bases from J, the junction kept 8 bases outside the gene matches. The CDR3 loop spans 12 amino acids. The CDR3 nucleotides read TGTGCCGCCTTCGGGACAGGGGGAAAAGCTTTCTTT. Translated: CAAFGTGGKAFF.

The rearrangement joins TRBV9 to TRBJ2-3; D may be TRBD1 (5 bases). CDR1 and CDR2 (germline): SGDLS, YYNGEE. The V and J ends lost 3 bases and 0 bases respectively, with 14 bases between them. This CDR3 spans 16 amino acids. CDR3 nucleotide sequence: TGTGCCAGCAGCGCGCACCAGGGTGGGAGCACAGATACGCAGTATTTT. Translating it yields CASSAHQGGSTDTQYF. The full variable domain, its missing parts supplied by reference TRBV9 and TRBJ2-3, is DSGVTQTPKHLITATGQRVTLRCSPRSGDLSVYWYQQSLDQGLQFLIQYYNGEERAKGNILERFSAQQFPDLHSELNLSSLELGDSALYFCASSAHQGGSTDTQYFGPGTRLTVL.

This clone was found once. The chain joins TRBV20-1 to TRBJ2-7, with D possibly being TRBD1 (6 bases). The CDR3 spans 11 residues. V was trimmed by 3 bases and J by 7 bases, leaving 10 bases between them. The germline CDR1 and CDR2 sequences are DFQATT and SNEGSKA (reference sequence). This CDR3 reads CSARGAREQYF. The CDR3 DNA reads TGCAGTGCTAGGGGGGCGCGGGAGCAGTACTTC.

V is TRBV5-5 and J is TRBJ2-5; 8 positions match TRBD1. The trim removed 2 bases at V and 2 bases at J, leaving 5 bases unmatched. CDR3 length: 15 amino acids. Germline lookup yields CDR1 SGHKS and CDR2 YYEKEE (reference sequence). In DNA, the CDR3 is TGTGCCAGCAGCTTTGGGGGACAGGTACAAGAGACCCAGTACTTC. Amino acids: CASSFGGQVQETQYF.

The CDR3 protein is CASSSGQGATTFTDTQYF. The CDR3 DNA reads TGTGCCAGCAGCTCTGGACAGGGGGCGACTACTTTCACAGATACGCAGTATTTT. The rearrangement joins TRBV5-4 to TRBJ2-3; 11 nucleotides align to TRBD1. Trimming removed 3 bases from V and 2 bases from J; junction bases left unmatched: 11. Looked up from germline, CDR1 is SGHNT and CDR2 is YYREEE (reference sequence). The CDR3 consists of 18 residues.

The V gene is TRBV5-8, the J gene TRBJ1-5; 10 bases map to TRBD1. V lost 0 bases and J lost 7; bases outside the gene matches: 4. There are 15 residues in the CDR3. Germline CDR1 reads SGHTS; CDR2 reads YDEGEE. This chain's CDR3 is CASSLGQGAEQPQHF. In DNA, the CDR3 is TGTGCCAGCAGCTTGGGACAGGGGGCTGAGCAGCCCCAGCATTTT.

The chain is built from TRBV5-4 and TRBJ1-5; D is possibly TRBD1 (6 bases). The CDR3 extends over 14 amino acids. Germline assignment: CDR1 SGHNT and CDR2 YYREEE (reference sequence). V gave up 4 bases and J gave up 2 bases, with 10 bases separating them. CDR3: CASSLRGGNQPQHF. The CDR3 nucleotides are TGTGCCAGCAGCCTCAGGGGCGGCAATCAGCCCCAGCATTTT. The whole variable domain, filled in from reference TRBV5-4 and TRBJ1-5, reads ETGVTQSPTHLIKTRGQQVTLRCSSQSGHNTVSWYQQALGQGPQFIFQYYREEENGRGNFPPRFSGLQFPNYSSELNVNALELDDSALYLCASSLRGGNQPQHFGDGTRLSIL.

The V and J genes are TRBV7-2 and TRBJ1-2, with TRBD1 matching over 7 bases. Per germline, CDR1 SGHTA and CDR2 FQGNSA. This CDR3 spans 16 amino acids. Trimming removed 5 bases from V and 1 base from J; junction bases left unmatched: 10. CDR3 bases: TGTGCCAGCAGCCCGTTACAGGGGTTCAATAACTATGGCTACACCTTC. It is translated as CASSPLQGFNNYGYTF. The entire variable domain, with the rest obtained from reference TRBV7-2 and TRBJ1-2, is as follows: GAGVSQSPSNKVTEKGKDVELRCDPISGHTALYWYRQSLGQGLEFLIYFQGNSAPDKSGLPSDRFSAERTGGSVSTLTIQRTQQEDSAVYLCASSPLQGFNNYGYTFGSGTRLTVV.

V is TRBV20-1 and J is TRBJ2-7, with unresolved D. V was trimmed by 3 bases and J by 2 bases, leaving 5 bases between them. Per germline, CDR1 DFQATT and CDR2 SNEGSKA (reference sequence). This CDR3 region has 11 residues. The CDR3 DNA reads as TGCAGTGCTAGCGGAGCCTACGAGCAGTACTTC. It encodes CSASGAYEQYF.

The V call is TRBV11-1, the J call TRBJ1-2; the D is unclear. The CDR3 sequence is 14 residues long. Trimming removed 6 bases from V and 2 bases from J, with 13 bases in between. The germline gives CDR1 SGHAT, CDR2 FQDESV (reference sequence). For the CDR3, the DNA is TGTGCCAGCAGTTCCGAGAACTCGAACTATGGCTACACCTTC. Protein product: CASSSENSNYGYTF.

The V call is TRBV2, the J call TRBJ2-5, with D maybe TRBD1 (6 bases). Germline V gives CDR1 SNHLY, CDR2 FYNNEI. V was clipped by 5 bases and J by 5 bases, with 18 bases between them. The length of the CDR3 is 15 residues. CDR3 residues: CASSLTTGYMETQYF. The CDR3 DNA reads as TGTGCCAGCAGTTTAACCACAGGGTATATGGAGACCCAGTACTTC.

The V and J genes are TRBV30 and TRBJ2-2, with D perhaps matching TRBD1 (6 bases). V lost 4 bases, J lost 3 bases, and 15 bases lay in between. CDR1 and CDR2 (germline): GTSNPN, SVGIG (reference sequence). The CDR3 length is 15 residues. CDR3 DNA: TGTGCCTGGACCCAGGGGATAGCGTACACCGGGGAGCTGTTTTTT. Its protein is CAWTQGIAYTGELFF. Together with reference TRBV30 and TRBJ2-2, the CDR3 gives the full variable domain: SQTIHQWPATLVQPVGSPLSLECTVEGTSNPNLYWYRQAAGRGLQLLFYSVGIGQISSEVPQNLSASRPQDRQFILSSKKLLLSDSGFYLCAWTQGIAYTGELFFGEGSRLTVL.

The CDR3 region has the DNA TGTGCCAGCAGCTCCCGGGGGGGGAGGGGGAGCACTGAAGCTTTCTTT. Its protein is CASSSRGGRGSTEAFF. V usage is TRBV7-2 and J usage is TRBJ1-1; maybe TRBD1 (6 bases). The length of the CDR3 is 16 residues. The germline V gene encodes CDR1 SGHTA and CDR2 FQGNSA. V lost 4 bases and J lost 4, with 19 bases in between.

V usage is TRBV18 and J usage is TRBJ2-5; D remains unclear. Per germline, CDR1 KGHSH and CDR2 LQKENI. The CDR3 sequence is 13 residues long. Trimming removed 2 bases from V and 5 bases from J, with 9 bases in between. Written as DNA, the CDR3 is TGTGCCAGCTCACCAAGCAAGCCGGAGACCCAGTACTTC. Protein product: CASSPSKPETQYF.

This clone came up once. At one end the junction does not follow the germline gene, possibly because of a read error. V is TRBV5-6 and J is TRBJ1-1, with D perhaps matching TRBD1 (6 bases). This CDR3 spans 12 amino acids. From germline, CDR1 is SGHDT and CDR2 YYEEEE. The chain's CDR3 is CASSFRDTEAFF. The CDR3 bases are TGTGCCAGCAGCTTCAGGGACACAGAAGCTTTCTTT.

The CDR3 loop is CASSQASGPYEQYF. Written as DNA, the CDR3 is TGTGCCAGCTCACAGGCTAGCGGACCCTACGAGCAGTACTTC. V is TRBV7-8 and J is TRBJ2-7; TRBD2 matches at 7 bases. Trimming cost V 8 bases and J 2 bases; bases outside gene matches: 9. This CDR3 has 14 residues. Germline V gene data show CDR1 as SGHVS and CDR2 as FQNEAQ.

The chain is built from TRBV19 and TRBJ2-5, with 8 bases aligning to TRBD1. This CDR3 contains 16 residues. Germline CDR1 and CDR2: LNHDA and SQIVND (reference sequence). The V gene end was trimmed by 5 bases and the J gene end by 2 bases; junction bases not matched to a gene: 10. DNA of the CDR3: TGTGCCAGTAGTCTAGGACAGGGCAGGGTTCAAGAGACCCAGTACTTC. Protein: CASSLGQGRVQETQYF.

This clone was counted between two and nine times. This rearrangement joins TRBV5-5 to TRBJ2-3; 9 bases are shared with TRBD1. Losses at the gene ends were 4 bases for V and 6 bases for J; bases not matched to a gene: 6. Germline loops: CDR1 SGHKS, CDR2 YYEKEE (reference sequence). The CDR3 extends over 14 amino acids. The CDR3 nucleotides read TGTGCCAGCAGCCCTGGGGACAGGGCCGATACGCAGTATTTT. It encodes CASSPGDRADTQYF.